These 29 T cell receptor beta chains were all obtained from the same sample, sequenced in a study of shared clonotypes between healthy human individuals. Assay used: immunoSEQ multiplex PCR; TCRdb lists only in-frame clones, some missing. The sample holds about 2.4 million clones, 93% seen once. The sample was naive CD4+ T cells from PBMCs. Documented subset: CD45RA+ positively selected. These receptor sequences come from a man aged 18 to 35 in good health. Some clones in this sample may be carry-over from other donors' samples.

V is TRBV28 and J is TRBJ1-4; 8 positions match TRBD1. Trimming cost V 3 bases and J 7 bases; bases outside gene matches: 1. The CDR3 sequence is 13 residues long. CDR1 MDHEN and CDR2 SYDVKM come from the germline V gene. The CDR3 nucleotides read TGTGCCAGCAGTTTGACAGGGGTTGAAAAACTGTTTTTT. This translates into CASSLTGVEKLFF. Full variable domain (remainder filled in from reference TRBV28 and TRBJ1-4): DVKVTQSSRYLVKRTGEKVFLECVQDMDHENMFWYRQDPGLGLRLIYFSYDVKMKEKGDIPEGYSVSREKKERFSLILESASTNQTSMYLCASSLTGVEKLFFGSGTQLSVL.

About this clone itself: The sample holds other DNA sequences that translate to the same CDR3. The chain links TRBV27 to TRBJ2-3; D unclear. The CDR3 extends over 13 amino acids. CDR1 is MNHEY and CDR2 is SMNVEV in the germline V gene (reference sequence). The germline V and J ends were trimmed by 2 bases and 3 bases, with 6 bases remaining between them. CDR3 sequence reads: CASSLLQTDTQYF. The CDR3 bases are TGTGCCAGCAGTTTACTCCAAACAGATACGCAGTATTTT.

This CDR3 is CASKLAAYTDTQYF. CDR3 DNA sequence: TGTGCCAGCAAACTAGCGGCCTACACAGATACGCAGTATTTT. This chain uses TRBV6-4 with TRBJ2-3, with TRBD2 matching 8 bases. This CDR3 comprises 14 residues. J gave up 2 bases and V 7 bases, and 5 bases lay outside the gene matches. Germline assignment: CDR1 MRHNA and CDR2 SNTAGT.

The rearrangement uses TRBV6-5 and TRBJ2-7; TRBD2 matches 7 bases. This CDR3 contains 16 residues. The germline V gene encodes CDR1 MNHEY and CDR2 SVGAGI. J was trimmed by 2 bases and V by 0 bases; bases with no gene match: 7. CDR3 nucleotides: TGTGCCAGCAGTTACTCAGGACTAGGAGGTCCCTACGAGCAGTACTTC. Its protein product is CASSYSGLGGPYEQYF.

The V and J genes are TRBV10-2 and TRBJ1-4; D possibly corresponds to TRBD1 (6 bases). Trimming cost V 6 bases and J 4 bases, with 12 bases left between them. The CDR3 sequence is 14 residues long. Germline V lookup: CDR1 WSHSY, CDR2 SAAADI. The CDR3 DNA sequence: TGCGCCAGCAGAGAAACAGGGATTAATGAAAAACTGTTTTTT. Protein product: CASRETGINEKLFF.

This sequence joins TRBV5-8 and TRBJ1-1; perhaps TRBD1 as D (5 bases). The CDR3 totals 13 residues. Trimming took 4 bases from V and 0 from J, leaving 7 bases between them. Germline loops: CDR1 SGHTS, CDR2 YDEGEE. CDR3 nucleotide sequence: TGTGCCAGCAGCCGGGGGATGAACACTGAAGCTTTCTTT. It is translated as CASSRGMNTEAFF. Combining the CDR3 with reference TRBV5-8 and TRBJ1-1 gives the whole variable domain EAGVTQSPTHLIKTRGQQATLRCSPISGHTSVYWYQQALGLGLQFLLWYDEGEERNRGNFPPRFSGRQFPNYSSELNVNALELEDSALYLCASSRGMNTEAFFGQGTRLTVV.

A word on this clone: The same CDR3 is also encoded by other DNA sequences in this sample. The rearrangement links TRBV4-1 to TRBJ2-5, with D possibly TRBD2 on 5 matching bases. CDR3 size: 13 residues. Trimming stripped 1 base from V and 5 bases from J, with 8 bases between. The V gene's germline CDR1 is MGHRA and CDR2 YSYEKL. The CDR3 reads CASSQVSGETQYF. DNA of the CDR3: TGCGCCAGCAGCCAAGTGTCGGGGGAGACCCAGTACTTC.

CDR3 loop: CASSLGSTGADTQYF. The CDR3 DNA sequence: TGCGCCAGCAGCTTGGGATCGACTGGTGCAGATACGCAGTATTTT. The chain joins TRBV5-1 to TRBJ2-3; no clear D gene. V dropped 0 bases and J dropped 4 bases, with 12 bases sitting between them. In germline, CDR1 is SGHRS, CDR2 YFSETQ. This CDR3 region has 15 residues. Full variable domain (remainder filled in from reference TRBV5-1 and TRBJ2-3): KAGVTQTPRYLIKTRGQQVTLSCSPISGHRSVSWYQQTPGQGLQFLFEYFSETQRNKGNFPGRFSGRQFSNSRSEMNVSTLELGDSALYLCASSLGSTGADTQYFGPGTRLTVL.

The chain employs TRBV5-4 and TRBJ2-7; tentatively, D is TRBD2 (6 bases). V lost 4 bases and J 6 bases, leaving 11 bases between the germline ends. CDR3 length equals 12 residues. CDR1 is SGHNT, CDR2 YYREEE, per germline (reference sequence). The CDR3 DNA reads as TGTGCCAGCAGCACGGGACTTGGCGAGCAGTACTTC. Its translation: CASSTGLGEQYF.

The CDR3 nucleotides read TGCGCCAGCAGCCGGGGACAGGGGGATGAAAAACTGTTTTTT. Translating gives CASSRGQGDEKLFF. The chain uses TRBV5-1 and TRBJ1-4; the match to TRBD1 covers 11 bases. Germline CDR1 is SGHRS and CDR2 is YFSETQ. This CDR3 has 14 amino acids. Trimming cost V 4 bases and J 6 bases; bases outside gene matches: 2. Based on the CDR3 plus reference TRBV5-1 and TRBJ1-4, the full variable domain is KAGVTQTPRYLIKTRGQQVTLSCSPISGHRSVSWYQQTPGQGLQFLFEYFSETQRNKGNFPGRFSGRQFSNSRSEMNVSTLELGDSALYLCASSRGQGDEKLFFGSGTQLSVL.

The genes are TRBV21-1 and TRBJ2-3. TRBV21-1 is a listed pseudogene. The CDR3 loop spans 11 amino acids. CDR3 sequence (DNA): TGTGCCAGCAGCGAAATCGATACGCAGTATTTT. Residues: CASSEIDTQYF.

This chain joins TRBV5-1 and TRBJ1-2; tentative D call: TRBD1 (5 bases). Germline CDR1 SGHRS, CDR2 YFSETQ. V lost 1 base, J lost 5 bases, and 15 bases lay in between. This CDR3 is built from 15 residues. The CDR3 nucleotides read TGCGCCAGCAGCTTGTTCTCCGGGACCGAGTATGGCTACACCTTC. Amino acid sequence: CASSLFSGTEYGYTF.

The CDR3 spells CASSTTGDEQYF. DNA for the CDR3: TGTGCCAGCAGTACGACGGGGGACGAGCAGTACTTC. The V and J genes are TRBV28 and TRBJ2-5; a possible D gene is TRBD2 (6 bases). The DNA end is a closer match to TRBJ2-7, so the J assignment may be wrong. From germline, CDR1 is MDHEN and CDR2 SYDVKM. This CDR3 comprises 12 residues.

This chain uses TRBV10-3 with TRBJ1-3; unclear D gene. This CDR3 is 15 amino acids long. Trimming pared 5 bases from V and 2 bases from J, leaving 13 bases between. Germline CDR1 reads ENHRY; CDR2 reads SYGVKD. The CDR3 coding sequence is TGTGCCATCAGTAAGAATCCCGGGGCTGGAAACACCATATATTTT. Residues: CAISKNPGAGNTIYF.

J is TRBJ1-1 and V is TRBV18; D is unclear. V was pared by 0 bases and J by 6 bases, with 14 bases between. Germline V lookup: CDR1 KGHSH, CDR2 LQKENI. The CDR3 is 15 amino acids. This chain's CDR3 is CASSPPAGRTSEAFF. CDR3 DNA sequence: TGTGCCAGCTCACCACCCGCAGGCAGAACCTCTGAAGCTTTCTTT.

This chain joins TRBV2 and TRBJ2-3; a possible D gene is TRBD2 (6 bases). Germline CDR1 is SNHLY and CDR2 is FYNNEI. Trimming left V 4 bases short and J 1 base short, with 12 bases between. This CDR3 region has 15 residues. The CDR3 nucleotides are TGTGCCAGCAGTGGCCCAGGCGGGGGCACAGATACGCAGTATTTT. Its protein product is CASSGPGGGTDTQYF.

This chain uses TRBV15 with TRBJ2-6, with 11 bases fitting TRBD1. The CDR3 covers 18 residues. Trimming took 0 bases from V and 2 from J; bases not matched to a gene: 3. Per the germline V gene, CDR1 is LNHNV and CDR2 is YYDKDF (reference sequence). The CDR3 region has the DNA TGTGCCACCAGCAGAGATTGGGGACAGGGGGCTGGGGCCAACGTCCTGACTTTC. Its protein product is CATSRDWGQGAGANVLTF.

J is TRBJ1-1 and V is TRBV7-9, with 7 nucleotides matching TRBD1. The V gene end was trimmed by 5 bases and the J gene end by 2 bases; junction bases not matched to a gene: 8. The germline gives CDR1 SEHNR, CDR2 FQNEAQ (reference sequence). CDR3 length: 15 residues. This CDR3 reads CASSPQGQPNTEAFF. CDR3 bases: TGTGCCAGCAGCCCCCAGGGACAGCCCAACACTGAAGCTTTCTTT.

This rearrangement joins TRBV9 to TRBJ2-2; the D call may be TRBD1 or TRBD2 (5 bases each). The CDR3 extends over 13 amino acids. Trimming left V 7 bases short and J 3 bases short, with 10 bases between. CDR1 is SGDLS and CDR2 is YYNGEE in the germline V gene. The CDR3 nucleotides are TGTGCCAGCTCCCGGGACCACACCGGGGAGCTGTTTTTT. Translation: CASSRDHTGELFF.

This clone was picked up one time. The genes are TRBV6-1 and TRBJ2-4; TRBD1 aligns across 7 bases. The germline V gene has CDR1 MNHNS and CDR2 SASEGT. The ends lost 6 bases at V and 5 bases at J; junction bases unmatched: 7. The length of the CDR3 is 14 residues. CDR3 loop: CASSPGTVQNIQYF. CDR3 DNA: TGTGCCAGCAGCCCGGGGACAGTACAAAACATTCAGTACTTC.

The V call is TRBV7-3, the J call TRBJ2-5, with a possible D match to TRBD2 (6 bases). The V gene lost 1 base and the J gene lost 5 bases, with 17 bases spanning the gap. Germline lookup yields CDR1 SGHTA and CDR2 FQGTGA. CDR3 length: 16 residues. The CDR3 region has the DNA TGTGCCAGCAGCTTAATTGGCCCTAGCGTGGGGGAGACCCAGTACTTC. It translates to CASSLIGPSVGETQYF. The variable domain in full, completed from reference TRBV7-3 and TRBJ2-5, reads GAGVSQTPSNKVTEKGKYVELRCDPISGHTALYWYRQSLGQGPEFLIYFQGTGAADDSGLPNDRFFAVRPEGSVSTLKIQRTERGDSAVYLCASSLIGPSVGETQYFGPGTRLLVL.

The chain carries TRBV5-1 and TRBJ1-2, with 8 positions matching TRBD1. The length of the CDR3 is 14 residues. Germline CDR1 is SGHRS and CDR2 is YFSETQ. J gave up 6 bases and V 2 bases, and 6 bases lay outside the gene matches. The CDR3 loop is CASSFGQGFDGYTF. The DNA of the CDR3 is TGCGCCAGCAGCTTCGGACAGGGTTTCGATGGCTACACCTTC.

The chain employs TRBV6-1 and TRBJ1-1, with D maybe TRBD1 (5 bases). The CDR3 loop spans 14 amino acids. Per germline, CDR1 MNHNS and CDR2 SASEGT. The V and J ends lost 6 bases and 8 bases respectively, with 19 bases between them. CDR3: CASRTGPASSEAFF. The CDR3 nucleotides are TGTGCCAGCAGAACAGGACCAGCATCGTCCGAAGCTTTCTTT.

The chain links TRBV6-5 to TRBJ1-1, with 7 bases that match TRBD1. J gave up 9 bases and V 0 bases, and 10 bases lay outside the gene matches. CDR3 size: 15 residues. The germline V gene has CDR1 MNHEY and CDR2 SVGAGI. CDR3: CASSYSRPDREKAFF. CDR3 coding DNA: TGTGCCAGCAGTTACTCCCGCCCCGACAGGGAGAAAGCTTTCTTT.

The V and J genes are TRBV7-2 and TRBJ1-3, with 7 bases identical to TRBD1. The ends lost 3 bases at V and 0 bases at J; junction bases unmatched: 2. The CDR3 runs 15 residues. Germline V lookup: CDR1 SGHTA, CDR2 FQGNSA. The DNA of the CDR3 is TGTGCCAGCAGCTTTGGGACAGCCTCTGGAAACACCATATATTTT. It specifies CASSFGTASGNTIYF.

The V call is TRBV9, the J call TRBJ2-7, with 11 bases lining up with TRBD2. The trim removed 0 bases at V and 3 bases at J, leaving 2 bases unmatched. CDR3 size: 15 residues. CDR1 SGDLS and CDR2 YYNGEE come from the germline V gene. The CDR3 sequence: CASSVDTSGSYEQYF. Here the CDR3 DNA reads TGTGCCAGCAGCGTAGACACTAGCGGGAGCTACGAGCAGTACTTC.

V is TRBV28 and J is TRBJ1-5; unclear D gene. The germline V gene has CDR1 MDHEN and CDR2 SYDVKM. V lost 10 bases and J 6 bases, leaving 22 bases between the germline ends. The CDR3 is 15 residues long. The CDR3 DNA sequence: TGTGCCACAGAAATGCCCCCTGGTAGAGGTCAGCCCCAGCATTTT. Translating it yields CATEMPPGRGQPQHF.

This chain's CDR3 is CASSPSSAGGAYEQYF. CDR3 sequence (DNA): TGCGCCAGCAGCCCAAGTAGCGCGGGAGGTGCCTACGAGCAGTACTTC. The rearrangement uses TRBV5-1 and TRBJ2-7; 8 nucleotides match TRBD2. In germline, CDR1 is SGHRS, CDR2 YFSETQ. The CDR3 loop spans 16 amino acids. With 4 bases clipped from V and 2 bases from J, the junction kept 11 bases outside the gene matches.

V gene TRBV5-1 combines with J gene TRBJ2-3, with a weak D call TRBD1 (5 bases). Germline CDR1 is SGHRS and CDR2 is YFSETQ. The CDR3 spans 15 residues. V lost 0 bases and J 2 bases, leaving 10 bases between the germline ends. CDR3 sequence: CASSLVGLDTDTQYF. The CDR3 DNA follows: TGCGCCAGCAGCTTGGTGGGGCTAGACACAGATACGCAGTATTTT.